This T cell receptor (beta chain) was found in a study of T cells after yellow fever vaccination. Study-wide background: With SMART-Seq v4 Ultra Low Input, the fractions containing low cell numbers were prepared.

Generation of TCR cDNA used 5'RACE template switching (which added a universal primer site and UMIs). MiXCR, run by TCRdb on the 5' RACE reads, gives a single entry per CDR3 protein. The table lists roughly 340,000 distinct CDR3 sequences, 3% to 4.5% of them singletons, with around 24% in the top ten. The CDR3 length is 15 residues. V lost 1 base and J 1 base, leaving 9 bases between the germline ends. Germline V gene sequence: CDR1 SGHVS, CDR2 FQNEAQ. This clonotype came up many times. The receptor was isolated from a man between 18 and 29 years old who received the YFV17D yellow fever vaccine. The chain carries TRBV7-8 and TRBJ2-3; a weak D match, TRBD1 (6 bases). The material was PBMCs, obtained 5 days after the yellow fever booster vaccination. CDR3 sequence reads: CASSLDPGGTDTQYF. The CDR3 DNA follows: TGTGCCAGCAGCTTAGATCCAGGGGGCACAGATACGCAGTATTTT.